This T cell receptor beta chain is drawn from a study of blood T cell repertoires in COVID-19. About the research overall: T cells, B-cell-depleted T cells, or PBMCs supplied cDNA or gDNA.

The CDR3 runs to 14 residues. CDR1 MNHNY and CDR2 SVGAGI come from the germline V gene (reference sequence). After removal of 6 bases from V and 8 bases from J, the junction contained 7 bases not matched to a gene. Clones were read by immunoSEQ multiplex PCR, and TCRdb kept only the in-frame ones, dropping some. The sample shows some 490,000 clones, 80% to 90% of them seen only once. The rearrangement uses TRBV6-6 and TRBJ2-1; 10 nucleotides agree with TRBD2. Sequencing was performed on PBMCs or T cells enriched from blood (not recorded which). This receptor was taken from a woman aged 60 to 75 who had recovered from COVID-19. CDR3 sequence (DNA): TGTGCCAGCAGCCGTGGGACTAGCGAAGATGAGCAGTTCTTC. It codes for CASSRGTSEDEQFF.